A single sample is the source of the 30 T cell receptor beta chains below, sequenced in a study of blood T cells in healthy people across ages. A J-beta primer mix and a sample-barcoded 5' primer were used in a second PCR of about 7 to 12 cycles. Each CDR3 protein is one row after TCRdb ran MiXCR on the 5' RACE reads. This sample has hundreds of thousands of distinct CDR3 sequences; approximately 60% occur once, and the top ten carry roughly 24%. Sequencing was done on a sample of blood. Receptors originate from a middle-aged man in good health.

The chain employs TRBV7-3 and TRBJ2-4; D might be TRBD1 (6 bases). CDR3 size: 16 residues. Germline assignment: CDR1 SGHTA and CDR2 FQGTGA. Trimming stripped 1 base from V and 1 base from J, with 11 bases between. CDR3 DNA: TGTGCCAGCAGCTTAATTTCAGGGGCCGCCAAAAACATTCAGTACTTC. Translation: CASSLISGAAKNIQYF.

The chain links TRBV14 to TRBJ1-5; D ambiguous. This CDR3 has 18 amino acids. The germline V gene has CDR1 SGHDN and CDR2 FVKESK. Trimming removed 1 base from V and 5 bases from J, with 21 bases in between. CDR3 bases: TGTGCCAGCAGCCAAGTCTACTTCCTGAATGAAGGTTATCAGCCCCAGCATTTT. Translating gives CASSQVYFLNEGYQPQHF. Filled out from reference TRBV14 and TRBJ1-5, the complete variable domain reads EAGVTQFPSHSVIEKGQTVTLRCDPISGHDNLYWYRRVMGKEIKFLLHFVKESKQDESGMPNNRFLAERTGGTYSTLKVQPAELEDSGVYFCASSQVYFLNEGYQPQHFGDGTRLSIL.

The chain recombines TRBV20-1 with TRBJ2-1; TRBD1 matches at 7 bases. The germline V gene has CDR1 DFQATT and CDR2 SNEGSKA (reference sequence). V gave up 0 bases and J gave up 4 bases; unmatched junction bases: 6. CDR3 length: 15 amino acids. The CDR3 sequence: CSARDLGTAYNEQFF. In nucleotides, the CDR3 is TGCAGTGCTAGAGATCTCGGGACAGCATACAATGAGCAGTTCTTC.

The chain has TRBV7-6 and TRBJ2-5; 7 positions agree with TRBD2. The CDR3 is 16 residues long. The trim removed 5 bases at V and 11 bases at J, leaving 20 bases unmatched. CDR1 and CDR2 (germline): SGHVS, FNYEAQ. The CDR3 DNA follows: TGTGCCAGCAGCCAACAAGCCGGGACTACAGTCCCCAAGCAGTACTTC. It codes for CASSQQAGTTVPKQYF.

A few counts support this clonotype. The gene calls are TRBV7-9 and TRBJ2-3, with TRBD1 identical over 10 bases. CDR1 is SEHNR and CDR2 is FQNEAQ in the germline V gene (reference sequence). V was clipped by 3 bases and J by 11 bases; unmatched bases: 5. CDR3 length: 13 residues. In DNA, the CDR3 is TGTGCCAGCAGCTTTACCGGGACAGGGGAGCAGTATTTT. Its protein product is CASSFTGTGEQYF. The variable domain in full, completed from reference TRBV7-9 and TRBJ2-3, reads DTGVSQNPRHKITKRGQNVTFRCDPISEHNRLYWYRQTLGQGPEFLTYFQNEAQLEKSRLLSDRFSAERPKGSFSTLEIQRTEQGDSAMYLCASSFTGTGEQYFGPGTRLTVL.

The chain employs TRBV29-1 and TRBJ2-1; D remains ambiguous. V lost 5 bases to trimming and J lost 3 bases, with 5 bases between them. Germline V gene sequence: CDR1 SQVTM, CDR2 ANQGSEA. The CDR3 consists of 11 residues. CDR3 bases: TGCAGCGTTCCCGGCTACAATGAGCAGTTCTTC. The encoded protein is CSVPGYNEQFF.

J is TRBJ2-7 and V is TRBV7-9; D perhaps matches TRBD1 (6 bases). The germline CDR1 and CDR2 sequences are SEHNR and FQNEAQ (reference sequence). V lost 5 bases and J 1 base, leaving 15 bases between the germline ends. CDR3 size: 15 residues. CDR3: CASSKTGRGSYEQYF. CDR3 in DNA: TGTGCCAGCAGCAAGACAGGACGGGGTTCCTACGAGCAGTACTTC. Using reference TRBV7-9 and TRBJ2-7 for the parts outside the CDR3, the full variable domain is DTGVSQNPRHKITKRGQNVTFRCDPISEHNRLYWYRQTLGQGPEFLTYFQNEAQLEKSRLLSDRFSAERPKGSFSTLEIQRTEQGDSAMYLCASSKTGRGSYEQYFGPGTRLTVT.

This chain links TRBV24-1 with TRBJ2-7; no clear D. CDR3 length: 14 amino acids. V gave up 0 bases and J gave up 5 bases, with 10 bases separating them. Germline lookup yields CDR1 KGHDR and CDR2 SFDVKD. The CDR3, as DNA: TGTGCCACCAGTGATTTGCGCGTCCGCCACGAGCAGTACTTC. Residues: CATSDLRVRHEQYF.

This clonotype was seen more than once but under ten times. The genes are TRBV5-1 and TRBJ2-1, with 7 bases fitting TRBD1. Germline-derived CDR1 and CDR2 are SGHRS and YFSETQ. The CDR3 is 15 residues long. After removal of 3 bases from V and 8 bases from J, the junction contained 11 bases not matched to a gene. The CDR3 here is CASSSRQGLRDEQFF. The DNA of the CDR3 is TGCGCCAGCAGCTCTAGACAGGGCCTACGGGATGAGCAGTTCTTC.

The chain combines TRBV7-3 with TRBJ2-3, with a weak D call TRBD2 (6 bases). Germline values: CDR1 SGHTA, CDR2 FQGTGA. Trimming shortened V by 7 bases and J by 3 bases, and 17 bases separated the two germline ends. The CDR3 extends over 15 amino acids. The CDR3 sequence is CASTAGPGETDTQYF. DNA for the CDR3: TGTGCCAGCACCGCGGGGCCGGGTGAGACAGATACGCAGTATTTT.

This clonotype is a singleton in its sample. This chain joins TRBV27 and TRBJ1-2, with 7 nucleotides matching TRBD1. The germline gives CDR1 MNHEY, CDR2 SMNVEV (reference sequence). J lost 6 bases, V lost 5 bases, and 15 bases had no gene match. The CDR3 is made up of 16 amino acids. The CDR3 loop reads CASSPRGGTGLNGYTF. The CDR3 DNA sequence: TGTGCCAGCAGTCCCAGGGGGGGTACAGGCTTAAATGGCTACACCTTC.

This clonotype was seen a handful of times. CDR3 region: CASRVAGPVYEQYF. DNA for the CDR3: TGTGCCAGCAGAGTAGCGGGACCCGTCTACGAGCAGTACTTC. The chain has TRBV28 and TRBJ2-5; the match to TRBD2 covers 8 bases. The J call may be incorrect, as the DNA end agrees better with TRBJ2-7. The CDR3 is made up of 14 amino acids. Germline assignment: CDR1 MDHEN and CDR2 SYDVKM.

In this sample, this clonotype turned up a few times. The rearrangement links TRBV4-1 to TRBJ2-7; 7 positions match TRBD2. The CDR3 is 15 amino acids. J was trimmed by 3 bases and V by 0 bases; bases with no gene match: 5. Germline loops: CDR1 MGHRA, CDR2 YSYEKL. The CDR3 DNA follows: TGCGCCAGCAGCCAAGATGCGCTAGCGGACTACGAGCAGTACTTC. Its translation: CASSQDALADYEQYF.

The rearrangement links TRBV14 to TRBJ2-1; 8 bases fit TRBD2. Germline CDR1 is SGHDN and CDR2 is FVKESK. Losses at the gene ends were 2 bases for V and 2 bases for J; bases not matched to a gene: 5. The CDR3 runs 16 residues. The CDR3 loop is CASSQRAGVAYNEQFF. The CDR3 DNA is TGTGCCAGCAGCCAACGAGCGGGAGTTGCCTACAATGAGCAGTTCTTC.

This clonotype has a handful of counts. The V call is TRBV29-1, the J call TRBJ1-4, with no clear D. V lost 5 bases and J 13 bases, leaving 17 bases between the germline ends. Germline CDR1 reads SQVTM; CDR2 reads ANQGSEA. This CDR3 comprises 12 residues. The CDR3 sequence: CSVTQTSGGLFF. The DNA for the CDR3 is TGCAGCGTTACTCAAACCTCAGGTGGACTGTTTTTT.

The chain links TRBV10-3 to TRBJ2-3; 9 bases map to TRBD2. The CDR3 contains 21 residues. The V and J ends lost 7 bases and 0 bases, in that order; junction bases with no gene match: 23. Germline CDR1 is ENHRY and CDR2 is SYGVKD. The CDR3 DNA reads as TGTGCCATCAAGGCGGAGCGGGGGGCCGACACCCGGCACTCTAGCACAGATACGCAGTATTTT. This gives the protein CAIKAERGADTRHSSTDTQYF.

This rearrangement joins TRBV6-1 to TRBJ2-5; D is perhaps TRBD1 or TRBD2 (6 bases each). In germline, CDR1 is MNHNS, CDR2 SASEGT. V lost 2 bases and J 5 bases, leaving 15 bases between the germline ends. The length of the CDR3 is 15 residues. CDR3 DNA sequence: TGTGCCAGCAGTGAATCAATTGGGGGGCGGGAGACCCAGTACTTC. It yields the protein CASSESIGGRETQYF.

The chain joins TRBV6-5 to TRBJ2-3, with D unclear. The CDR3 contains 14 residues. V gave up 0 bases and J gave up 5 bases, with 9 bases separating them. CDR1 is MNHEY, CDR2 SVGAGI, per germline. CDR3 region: CASSYSLLEDTQYF. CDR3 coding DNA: TGTGCCAGCAGTTACTCGTTACTGGAAGATACGCAGTATTTT.

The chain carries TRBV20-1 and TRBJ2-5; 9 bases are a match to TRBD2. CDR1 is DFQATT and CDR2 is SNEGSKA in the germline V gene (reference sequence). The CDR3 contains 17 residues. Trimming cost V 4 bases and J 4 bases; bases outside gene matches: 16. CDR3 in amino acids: CSANSIPGLARGETQYF. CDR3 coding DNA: TGCAGTGCTAACAGCATCCCAGGACTAGCGAGAGGAGAGACCCAGTACTTC.

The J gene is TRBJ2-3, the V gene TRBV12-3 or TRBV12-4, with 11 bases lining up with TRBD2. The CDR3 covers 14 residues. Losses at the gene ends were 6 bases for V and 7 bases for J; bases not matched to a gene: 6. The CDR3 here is CASRVGTSGNTQYF. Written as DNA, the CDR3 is TGTGCCAGCAGGGTCGGGACTAGCGGAAATACGCAGTATTTT.

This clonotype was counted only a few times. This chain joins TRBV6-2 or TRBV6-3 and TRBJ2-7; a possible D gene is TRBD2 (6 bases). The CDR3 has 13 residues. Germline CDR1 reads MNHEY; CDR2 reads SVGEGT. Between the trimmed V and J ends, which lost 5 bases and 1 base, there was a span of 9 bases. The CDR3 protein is CASSRLGSYEQYF. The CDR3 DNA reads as TGTGCCAGCAGTAGACTAGGGTCCTACGAGCAGTACTTC.

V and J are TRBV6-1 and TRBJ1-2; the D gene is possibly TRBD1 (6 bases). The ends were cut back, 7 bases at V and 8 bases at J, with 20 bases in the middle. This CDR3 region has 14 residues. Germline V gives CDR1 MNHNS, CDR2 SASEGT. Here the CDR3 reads CASTEGLRQDGYTF. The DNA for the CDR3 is TGTGCCAGCACGGAAGGCCTCCGACAGGACGGCTACACCTTC.

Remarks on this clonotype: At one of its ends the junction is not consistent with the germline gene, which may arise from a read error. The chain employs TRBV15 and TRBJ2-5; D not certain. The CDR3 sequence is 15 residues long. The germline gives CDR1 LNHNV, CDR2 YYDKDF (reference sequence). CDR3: CATRRATRSQETQYF. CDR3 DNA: TGTGCCACCAGGAGAGCTACGAGAAGCCAAGAGACCCAGTACTTC.

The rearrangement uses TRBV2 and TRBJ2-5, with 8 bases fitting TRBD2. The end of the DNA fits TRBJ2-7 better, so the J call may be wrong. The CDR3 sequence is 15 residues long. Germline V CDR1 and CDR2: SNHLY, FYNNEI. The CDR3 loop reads CASSETAGAAGEQYF. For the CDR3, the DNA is TGTGCCAGCAGTGAAACAGCGGGAGCGGCGGGCGAGCAGTACTTC.

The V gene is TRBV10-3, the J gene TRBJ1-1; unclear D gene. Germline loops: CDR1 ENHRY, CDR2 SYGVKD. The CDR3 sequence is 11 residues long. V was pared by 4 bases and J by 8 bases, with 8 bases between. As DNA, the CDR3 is TGTGCCATCAGTGCGGGAATAGAAGCTTTCTTT. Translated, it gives CAISAGIEAFF.

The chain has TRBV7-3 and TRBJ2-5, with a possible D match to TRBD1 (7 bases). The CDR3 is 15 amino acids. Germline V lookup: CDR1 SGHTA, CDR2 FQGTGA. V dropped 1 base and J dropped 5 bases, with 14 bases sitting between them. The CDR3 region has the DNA TGTGCCAGCAGCTTAAGGAGGGGGCGCGGGGAGACCCAGTACTTC. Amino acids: CASSLRRGRGETQYF.

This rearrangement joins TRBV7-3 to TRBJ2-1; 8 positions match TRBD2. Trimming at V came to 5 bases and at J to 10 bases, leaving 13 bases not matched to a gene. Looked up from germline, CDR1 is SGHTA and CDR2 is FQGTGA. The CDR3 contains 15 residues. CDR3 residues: CASSPIAGTILEQFF. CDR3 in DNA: TGTGCCAGCAGCCCGATAGCGGGGACCATCTTAGAGCAGTTCTTC.

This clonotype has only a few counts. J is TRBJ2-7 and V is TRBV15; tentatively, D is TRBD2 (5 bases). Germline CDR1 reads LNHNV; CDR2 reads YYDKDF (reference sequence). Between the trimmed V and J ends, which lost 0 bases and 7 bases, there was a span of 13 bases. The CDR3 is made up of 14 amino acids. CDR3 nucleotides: TGTGCCACCAGCAGAGAATCCACCCGGGGTGAGCAGTACTTC. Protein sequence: CATSRESTRGEQYF.

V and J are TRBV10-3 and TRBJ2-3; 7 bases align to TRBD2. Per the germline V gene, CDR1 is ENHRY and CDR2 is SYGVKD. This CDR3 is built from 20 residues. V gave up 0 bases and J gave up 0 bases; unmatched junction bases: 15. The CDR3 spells CAISESRGGGSGASTDTQYF. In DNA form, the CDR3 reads TGTGCCATCAGTGAGTCTCGCGGGGGAGGATCCGGGGCTAGCACAGATACGCAGTATTTT.

CDR3 nucleotides: TGTGCCAGCAGTGACCTAGTACAGGGGTACACCGGGGAGCTGTTTTTT. It yields the protein CASSDLVQGYTGELFF. The chain couples TRBV25-1 to TRBJ2-2, with 7 nucleotides matching TRBD1. CDR1 and CDR2 (germline): MGHDK, SYGVNS. Unmatched junction bases numbered 7, after V lost 3 bases and J lost 3 bases. This CDR3 is 16 amino acids long. Full variable domain (rest looked up from reference TRBV25-1 and TRBJ2-2): EADIYQTPRYLVIGTGKKITLECSQTMGHDKMYWYQQDPGMELHLIHYSYGVNSTEKGDLSSESTVSRIRTEHFPLTLESARPSHTSQYLCASSDLVQGYTGELFFGEGSRLTVL.